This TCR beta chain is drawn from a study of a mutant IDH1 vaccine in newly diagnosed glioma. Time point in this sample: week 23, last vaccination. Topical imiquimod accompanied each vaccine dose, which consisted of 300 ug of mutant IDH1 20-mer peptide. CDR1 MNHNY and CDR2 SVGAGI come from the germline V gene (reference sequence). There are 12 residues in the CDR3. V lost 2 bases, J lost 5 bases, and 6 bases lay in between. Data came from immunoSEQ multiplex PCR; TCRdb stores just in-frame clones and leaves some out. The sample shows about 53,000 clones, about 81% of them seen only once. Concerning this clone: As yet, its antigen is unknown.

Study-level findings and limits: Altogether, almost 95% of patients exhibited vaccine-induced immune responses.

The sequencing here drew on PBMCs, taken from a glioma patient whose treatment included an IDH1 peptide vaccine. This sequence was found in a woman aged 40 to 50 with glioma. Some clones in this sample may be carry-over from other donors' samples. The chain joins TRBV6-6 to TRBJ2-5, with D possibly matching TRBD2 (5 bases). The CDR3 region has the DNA TGTGCCAGCAGTTACCCGGGGGAGACCCAGTACTTC. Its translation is CASSYPGETQYF.